Shown below are 28 T cell receptor beta chains from a single sample sequenced in a study of blood T cell repertoires in COVID-19. Libraries were prepared by immunoSEQ multiplex PCR; TCRdb keeps only in-frame clonotypes and omits some of them. Of roughly 120,000 clones in the sample, approximately 92% were seen once. Sequencing used peripheral blood. The receptors shown here come from a man in his 70s with active or convalescent COVID-19.

J is TRBJ2-1 and V is TRBV27; 9 bases fit TRBD2. V was pared by 3 bases and J by 2 bases, with 2 bases of the junction left unmatched. Germline CDR1 and CDR2: MNHEY and SMNVEV (reference sequence). This CDR3 has 15 amino acids. The CDR3 loop is CASSLGGRAYNEQFF. The CDR3 DNA sequence: TGTGCCAGCAGTTTGGGCGGGAGGGCCTACAATGAGCAGTTCTTC.

The chain uses TRBV23-1 and TRBJ1-4; weak D call: TRBD1 (5 bases). TRBV23-1 is marked as an open reading frame, function uncertain. The CDR3 consists of 15 residues. V lost 3 bases and J lost 4, with 12 bases in between. This CDR3 is CASSHFSTVNEKLFF. Here the CDR3 DNA reads TGCGCCAGCAGTCATTTTTCGACAGTTAATGAAAAACTGTTTTTT.

The V and J genes are TRBV6-6 and TRBJ1-1; D remains ambiguous. The germline gives CDR1 MNHNY, CDR2 SVGAGI (reference sequence). The CDR3 spans 13 residues. V was clipped by 2 bases and J by 4 bases, with 8 bases between them. The CDR3 region has the DNA TGTGCCAGCAGTTACGAGGTGTCCACTGAAGCTTTCTTT. Translation: CASSYEVSTEAFF.

The chain employs TRBV3-1 (or the pseudogene TRBV3-2) and TRBJ1-6; 7 bases map to TRBD1. Germline CDR1 is LGHDT and CDR2 is YNNKEL (reference sequence). V dropped 3 bases and J dropped 7; count of bases not matched to a gene: 6. The CDR3 runs to 15 residues. The CDR3 DNA sequence: TGTGCCAGCAGCCAGGTGCAGGACAGGAATTCACCCCTCCACTTT. Translation: CASSQVQDRNSPLHF.

This clone was seen only a few times. V and J are TRBV11-3 and TRBJ1-3; D uncertain. This CDR3 comprises 13 residues. Per germline, CDR1 SGHNT and CDR2 YENEEA. Trimming left V 2 bases short and J 4 bases short, with 6 bases between. CDR3 nucleotides: TGTGCCAGCAGCTTATCTCAGGGAAACACCATATATTTT. It encodes CASSLSQGNTIYF.

The chain has TRBV11-3 and TRBJ2-1, with 10 positions matching TRBD1. Germline V CDR1 and CDR2: SGHNT, YENEEA. J was trimmed by 5 bases and V by 5 bases; bases with no gene match: 3. The CDR3 extends over 14 amino acids. As DNA, the CDR3 is TGTGCCAGCAGCCGGGACAGGGGAAACAATGAGCAGTTCTTC. This translates into CASSRDRGNNEQFF.

V usage is TRBV21-1 and J usage is TRBJ2-7; the D call of TRBD1 is as the table states it, not checked on the DNA. TRBV21-1 corresponds to a pseudogene. CDR3 size: 16 residues. This CDR3 reads CASSKEETVNSYEQYF. The CDR3 nucleotides read TGTGCCAGCAGCAAAGAGGAAACAGTGAATTCCTACGAGCAGTACTTC.

The chain uses TRBV6-2 or TRBV6-3 and TRBJ2-5, with 7 bases lining up with TRBD2. Germline values: CDR1 MNHEY, CDR2 SVGEGT. The J segment lost 5 bases and the V segment lost 7 bases, leaving 13 bases of the junction unmatched. The CDR3 consists of 15 residues. CDR3 sequence reads: CASTPSVGGSETQYF. The DNA for the CDR3 is TGTGCCAGCACCCCCTCGGTGGGAGGGAGTGAGACCCAGTACTTC.

This clone is a singleton in its sample. The chain has TRBV10-3 and TRBJ2-7, with D perhaps TRBD2 (7 bases). This CDR3 region has 14 residues. Trimming left V 10 bases short and J 2 bases short, with 18 bases between. Looked up from germline, CDR1 is ENHRY and CDR2 is SYGVKD. CDR3 region: CATTPGGPTYEQYF. The DNA for the CDR3 is TGTGCCACCACCCCCGGGGGGCCAACCTACGAGCAGTACTTC.

The chain joins TRBV27 to TRBJ2-2, with TRBD1 matching 9 bases. After removal of 5 bases from V and 5 bases from J, the junction contained 6 bases not matched to a gene. Germline values: CDR1 MNHEY, CDR2 SMNVEV (reference sequence). The CDR3 length is 15 residues. The CDR3 spells CASSLGQGITGELFF. The CDR3 bases are TGTGCCAGCAGTCTCGGACAGGGGATAACCGGGGAGCTGTTTTTT.

J is TRBJ2-3 and V is TRBV9; D is possibly TRBD2 (6 bases). The CDR3 extends over 15 amino acids. Looked up from germline, CDR1 is SGDLS and CDR2 is YYNGEE. V shed 3 bases and J shed 4 bases, with 15 bases lying between them. The CDR3 sequence: CASSAGLAVPDTQYF. In DNA form, the CDR3 reads TGTGCCAGCAGCGCGGGACTGGCTGTCCCAGATACGCAGTATTTT.

V gene TRBV19 combines with J gene TRBJ1-3, with D unclear. CDR1 LNHDA and CDR2 SQIVND come from the germline V gene (reference sequence). The V end lost 5 bases, the J end lost 4 bases, and 15 bases lay between the germline ends. The CDR3 loop spans 15 amino acids. CDR3 bases: TGTGCCAGTAGTGTACGGAGCTTGAGGGGAAACACCATATATTTT. Translation: CASSVRSLRGNTIYF.

The J gene is TRBJ2-7, the V gene TRBV28; D not resolved. Trimming removed 1 base from V and 6 bases from J, with 4 bases in between. The CDR3 runs 11 residues. Germline CDR1 and CDR2: MDHEN and SYDVKM. CDR3 DNA: TGTGCCAGCAGTTTATTTCTCGAGCAGTACTTC. Translation: CASSLFLEQYF.

This chain links TRBV5-1 with TRBJ2-7, with D perhaps matching TRBD1 (6 bases). Germline assignment: CDR1 SGHRS and CDR2 YFSETQ. V gave up 4 bases and J gave up 3 bases, with 8 bases separating them. CDR3 length: 12 residues. For the CDR3, the DNA is TGCGCCAGCAGCCAGGGGCTCTACGAGCAGTACTTC. Translation: CASSQGLYEQYF.

The chain combines TRBV29-1 with TRBJ1-1; unclear D gene. The V and J ends lost 7 bases and 8 bases respectively, with 29 bases between them. CDR3 length: 16 residues. Per germline, CDR1 SQVTM and CDR2 ANQGSEA. CDR3 nucleotide sequence: TGCAGCGCAGCTGGTTGGGAGACTCGATTTCTACCAGAAGCTTTCTTT. Protein: CSAAGWETRFLPEAFF.

In its sample, this clone was seen once. The rearrangement links TRBV5-1 to TRBJ2-7; 9 positions agree with TRBD1. J lost 6 bases, V lost 4 bases, and 14 bases had no gene match. Germline-derived CDR1 and CDR2 are SGHRS and YFSETQ. This CDR3 spans 16 amino acids. In DNA, the CDR3 is TGCGCCAGCAGCCCCCGAGGGACAGGGACCCATGGCGAGCAGTACTTC. Translated: CASSPRGTGTHGEQYF.

The chain links TRBV27 to TRBJ2-7; D gene uncertain. Germline-derived CDR1 and CDR2 are MNHEY and SMNVEV (reference sequence). Trimming took 11 bases from V and 7 from J, leaving 21 bases between them. This CDR3 spans 13 amino acids. CDR3 in DNA: TGTGCCCCACGTTCAGACTGGTTTGAAGAGCAGTACTTC. It translates to CAPRSDWFEEQYF.

This clone was picked up one time. The rearrangement links TRBV2 to TRBJ1-4; D call uncertain. In germline, CDR1 is SNHLY, CDR2 FYNNEI. V lost 4 bases, J lost 4 bases, and 7 bases lay in between. The CDR3 length is 13 residues. The CDR3 sequence is CASSGRLNEKLFF. The CDR3 DNA is TGTGCCAGCAGTGGGAGGCTTAATGAAAAACTGTTTTTT.

This chain connects TRBV15 to TRBJ2-7, with D perhaps TRBD2 (6 bases). V dropped 1 base and J dropped 0 bases, with 10 bases sitting between them. Per the germline V gene, CDR1 is LNHNV and CDR2 is YYDKDF (reference sequence). This CDR3 region has 15 residues. The CDR3 loop is CATSRADGSSYEQYF. The CDR3 DNA reads as TGTGCCACCAGCAGAGCAGACGGGAGCTCCTACGAGCAGTACTTC.

V and J are TRBV13 and TRBJ2-5; possible D gene TRBD2, 5 bases. V was clipped by 5 bases and J by 4 bases, with 20 bases between them. The germline V gene encodes CDR1 PRHDT and CDR2 FYEKMQ (reference sequence). The CDR3 is 16 amino acids. The CDR3 DNA follows: TGTGCCAGCAGCCCCGGACTTTCCCTTGGAGGAGAGACCCAGTACTTC. The encoded protein is CASSPGLSLGGETQYF.

The J gene is TRBJ1-2, the V gene TRBV18; 7 bases are shared with TRBD1. The V gene's germline CDR1 is KGHSH and CDR2 LQKENI. J lost 6 bases, V lost 2 bases, and 9 bases had no gene match. The CDR3 length is 15 residues. The CDR3 bases are TGTGCCAGCTCACCAAAGGACAGGTTGTGGGATGGCTACACCTTC. Amino acids: CASSPKDRLWDGYTF.

This chain uses TRBV30 with TRBJ1-1, with D possibly being TRBD1 (5 bases). There are 14 residues in the CDR3. Per the germline V gene, CDR1 is GTSNPN and CDR2 is SVGIG (reference sequence). Trimming left V 1 base short and J 1 base short, with 10 bases between. This chain's CDR3 is CAWSGGGGNTEAFF. For the CDR3, the DNA is TGTGCCTGGAGTGGGGGGGGAGGGAACACTGAAGCTTTCTTT.

The V and J genes are TRBV10-3 and TRBJ2-5; TRBD2 matches at 14 bases. CDR1 is ENHRY, CDR2 SYGVKD, per germline. CDR3 length: 15 residues. Trimming at V came to 6 bases and at J to 5 bases, leaving 5 bases not matched to a gene. The CDR3 here is CAIRPGLAGAETQYF. The CDR3 nucleotides are TGTGCCATCAGGCCGGGACTAGCGGGAGCTGAGACCCAGTACTTC.

This chain uses TRBV7-2 with TRBJ1-1, with D possibly matching TRBD1 (5 bases). The CDR3 length is 15 residues. The germline V gene has CDR1 SGHTA and CDR2 FQGNSA. The germline V and J ends were trimmed by 1 base and 6 bases, with 15 bases remaining between them. CDR3 region: CASSLGRGGMPEAFF. CDR3 DNA: TGTGCCAGCAGCTTAGGGCGGGGGGGTATGCCTGAAGCTTTCTTT.

V is TRBV5-6 and J is TRBJ2-3; the D gene is possibly TRBD2 (5 bases). Germline lookup yields CDR1 SGHDT and CDR2 YYEEEE. Trimming cost V 2 bases and J 9 bases, with 10 bases left between them. The CDR3 spans 12 residues. The DNA for the CDR3 is TGTGCCAGCAGCTTAGCGGTCGGGACGCAGTATTTT. Protein product: CASSLAVGTQYF. Looking up the rest from reference TRBV5-6 and TRBJ2-3 gives the full variable domain: DAGVTQSPTHLIKTRGQQVTLRCSPKSGHDTVSWYQQALGQGPQFIFQYYEEEERQRGNFPDRFSGHQFPNYSSELNVNALLLGDSALYLCASSLAVGTQYFGPGTRLTVL.

The rearrangement uses TRBV5-4 and TRBJ1-2; TRBD1 matches at 8 bases. From germline, CDR1 is SGHNT and CDR2 YYREEE (reference sequence). There are 15 residues in the CDR3. J lost 4 bases, V lost 0 bases, and 5 bases had no gene match. The CDR3 protein is CASSLVSDRGYGYTF. CDR3 DNA sequence: TGTGCCAGCAGCTTGGTTTCTGACAGGGGCTATGGCTACACCTTC.

This chain links TRBV5-1 with TRBJ2-7; 12 bases are shared with TRBD1. In germline, CDR1 is SGHRS, CDR2 YFSETQ. The ends lost 2 bases at V and 6 bases at J; junction bases unmatched: 3. This CDR3 contains 14 residues. DNA for the CDR3: TGCGCCAGCAGCTTCGGGACAGGGGGCTTCGAGCAGTACTTC. The encoded protein is CASSFGTGGFEQYF.

V usage is TRBV6-2 or TRBV6-3 and J usage is TRBJ2-7; 7 bases align to TRBD2. The junction had 17 bases not matched to a gene; V was cut back by 0 bases and J by 0 bases. Germline V CDR1 and CDR2: MNHEY, SVGEGT. The CDR3 runs 20 residues. The CDR3 sequence is CASSYSPGTKILMSSYEQYF. Written as DNA, the CDR3 is TGTGCCAGCAGTTACTCGCCCGGGACTAAGATCCTAATGAGCTCCTACGAGCAGTACTTC.